This record covers a single TCR beta chain. Germline values: CDR1 SGHVS, CDR2 FNYEAQ. The CDR3 covers 15 residues. The ends lost 0 bases at V and 10 bases at J; junction bases unmatched: 6. Assay used: immunoSEQ multiplex PCR; TCRdb lists only in-frame clones, some missing. The repertoire holds approximately 170,000 clones, with over 80% as singletons. The source of the sample is a study of blood T cell repertoires in COVID-19. Study as a whole: Samples came from the United States, Italy and Spain, spanning acute and convalescent COVID-19. PBMCs, B-cell-depleted T cells, or T cells provided the cDNA or gDNA that made up the material.

Sequenced: peripheral blood. This receptor was identified in a woman aged 65 to 85 with COVID-19, enrolled during active disease. The V gene is TRBV7-6, the J gene TRBJ2-1; 10 bases are a match to TRBD2. As DNA, the CDR3 is TGTGCCAGCAGCTTAGCGAGCGGGAGGGCCAACGAGCAGTTCTTC. Translated, it gives CASSLASGRANEQFF.